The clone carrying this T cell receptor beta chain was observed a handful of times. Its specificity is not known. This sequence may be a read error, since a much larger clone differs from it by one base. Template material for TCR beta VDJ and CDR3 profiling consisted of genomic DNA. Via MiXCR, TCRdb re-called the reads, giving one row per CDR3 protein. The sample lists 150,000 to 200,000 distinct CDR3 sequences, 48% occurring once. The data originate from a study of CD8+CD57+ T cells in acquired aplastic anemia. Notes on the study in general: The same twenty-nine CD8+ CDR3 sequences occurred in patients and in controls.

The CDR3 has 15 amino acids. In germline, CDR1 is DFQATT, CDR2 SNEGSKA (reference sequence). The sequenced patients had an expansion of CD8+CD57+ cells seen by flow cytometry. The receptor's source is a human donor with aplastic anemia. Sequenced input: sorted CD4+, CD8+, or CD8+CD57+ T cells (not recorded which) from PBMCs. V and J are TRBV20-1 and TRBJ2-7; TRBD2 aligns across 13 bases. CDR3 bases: TGCAGTGCTAGCTCCGGGACTAGCGGGATCTACGAGCAGTGCTTC. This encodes CSASSGTSGIYEQCF.